These 21 T cell receptor beta chains originate from one sample sequenced in a study of blood T cell repertoires in COVID-19. Data came from immunoSEQ multiplex PCR; TCRdb stores just in-frame clones and leaves some out. Counted here are over 150,000 clones, under 85% occurring once; the ten biggest clones make up around 6.8%. Material for sequencing was peripheral blood. The receptors originated from a human donor in a cohort sampled during active COVID-19.

V gene TRBV3-1 (or the pseudogene TRBV3-2) combines with J gene TRBJ2-1; weak D call: TRBD2 (5 bases). Germline V gene data show CDR1 as LGHDT and CDR2 as YNNKEL (reference sequence). V lost 4 bases and J 0 bases, leaving 16 bases between the germline ends. The CDR3 runs to 17 residues. The DNA of the CDR3 is TGTGCCAGCAGCCGAAACGTAGCGCGAAGCTCCTACAATGAGCAGTTCTTC. Translating it yields CASSRNVARSSYNEQFF.

Points on this clone: Additional DNA sequences in this sample encode the identical CDR3. This chain uses TRBV7-2 with TRBJ1-2, with no clear D. Per the germline V gene, CDR1 is SGHTA and CDR2 is FQGNSA. The CDR3 totals 16 residues. Trimming pared 4 bases from V and 3 bases from J, leaving 18 bases between. The CDR3 nucleotides are TGTGCCAGCAGCTATCTAGGCGGGGTTTTTTACTATGGCTACACCTTC. Protein sequence: CASSYLGGVFYYGYTF.

The chain is built from TRBV5-1 and TRBJ1-4; D is perhaps TRBD1 (5 bases). V was clipped by 7 bases and J by 0 bases, with 25 bases between them. This CDR3 has 19 amino acids. Per the germline V gene, CDR1 is SGHRS and CDR2 is YFSETQ. CDR3 region: CASALGAGPSKATNEKLFF. In DNA form, the CDR3 reads TGCGCCAGCGCCTTAGGAGCGGGACCATCGAAAGCAACTAATGAAAAACTGTTTTTT. Full variable domain (rest looked up from reference TRBV5-1 and TRBJ1-4): KAGVTQTPRYLIKTRGQQVTLSCSPISGHRSVSWYQQTPGQGLQFLFEYFSETQRNKGNFPGRFSGRQFSNSRSEMNVSTLELGDSALYLCASALGAGPSKATNEKLFFGSGTQLSVL.

The chain employs TRBV19 and TRBJ2-5, with TRBD2 matching over 9 bases. Germline V CDR1 and CDR2: LNHDA, SQIVND (reference sequence). V was pared by 6 bases and J by 3 bases, with 11 bases of the junction left unmatched. This CDR3 contains 16 residues. CDR3 DNA sequence: TGTGCCAGTAGCTTCCTATCCCAGCGGGGGGAAGAGACCCAGTACTTC. Translating it yields CASSFLSQRGEETQYF.

This clone was found a few times. This CDR3 reads CASSPTGDEQYF. CDR3 nucleotide sequence: TGTGCCAGCAGCCCCACCGGGGACGAGCAGTACTTC. This rearrangement joins TRBV7-6 to TRBJ2-7, with D possibly TRBD2 on 5 matching bases. Germline lookup yields CDR1 SGHVS and CDR2 FNYEAQ. Between the trimmed V and J ends, which lost 5 bases and 5 bases, there was a span of 10 bases. This CDR3 comprises 12 residues.

V is TRBV7-9 and J is TRBJ1-1; tentative D call: TRBD1 (5 bases). Germline values: CDR1 SEHNR, CDR2 FQNEAQ (reference sequence). The CDR3 loop spans 17 amino acids. Trimming removed 0 bases at V and 1 base at J, with 15 bases between. This chain's CDR3 is CASSLARQGDGNTEAFF. The CDR3 bases are TGTGCCAGCAGCTTAGCGCGGCAGGGCGACGGGAACACTGAAGCTTTCTTT. Full variable domain (missing parts from reference TRBV7-9 and TRBJ1-1): DTGVSQNPRHKITKRGQNVTFRCDPISEHNRLYWYRQTLGQGPEFLTYFQNEAQLEKSRLLSDRFSAERPKGSFSTLEIQRTEQGDSAMYLCASSLARQGDGNTEAFFGQGTRLTVV.

The chain links TRBV18 to TRBJ1-2, with 7 bases that match TRBD1. J gave up 6 bases and V 5 bases, and 9 bases lay outside the gene matches. Per germline, CDR1 KGHSH and CDR2 LQKENI. The CDR3 loop spans 14 amino acids. The CDR3 spells CASSTSEGADGYTF. The CDR3 region has the DNA TGTGCCAGCTCAACGTCGGAGGGGGCGGATGGCTACACCTTC.

The chain is built from TRBV19 and TRBJ2-2; D call uncertain. This CDR3 contains 14 residues. The germline V gene encodes CDR1 LNHDA and CDR2 SQIVND (reference sequence). Trimming shortened V by 7 bases and J by 6 bases, and 15 bases separated the two germline ends. CDR3 coding DNA: TGTGCCAGTACCATGACTGGATCCCCCGGGGAGCTGTTTTTT. Protein product: CASTMTGSPGELFF.

The V gene is TRBV13, the J gene TRBJ2-7, with 7 bases identical to TRBD1. CDR1 and CDR2 (germline): PRHDT, FYEKMQ (reference sequence). V dropped 4 bases and J dropped 0; count of bases not matched to a gene: 15. This CDR3 is built from 18 residues. The CDR3 nucleotides read TGTGCCAGCAGCTCCAGGGGCTCTTCGACAGGGTTCTCCTACGAGCAGTACTTC. It specifies CASSSRGSSTGFSYEQYF.

This rearrangement joins TRBV11-2 to TRBJ1-1, with 11 bases lining up with TRBD1. The junction had 4 bases not matched to a gene; V was cut back by 5 bases and J by 5 bases. The CDR3 runs 14 residues. Germline CDR1 is SGHAT and CDR2 is FQNNGV. Written as DNA, the CDR3 is TGTGCCAGCAGCCGGGACAGGGGGTCTACTGAAGCTTTCTTT. Its protein product is CASSRDRGSTEAFF.

V usage is TRBV6-5 and J usage is TRBJ2-5; 12 bases map to TRBD1. V gave up 8 bases and J gave up 9 bases; unmatched junction bases: 10. This CDR3 is 14 amino acids long. Germline V lookup: CDR1 MNHEY, CDR2 SVGAGI. The CDR3 bases are TGTGCCAGCTTCTCCGGGACAGGGGGCTCGGCCCAGTACTTC. Translation: CASFSGTGGSAQYF.

This chain links TRBV18 with TRBJ2-7; D possibly corresponds to TRBD1 (6 bases). CDR1 and CDR2 from the germline V gene are KGHSH and LQKENI. V was trimmed by 2 bases and J by 5 bases, leaving 13 bases between them. The CDR3 sequence is 14 residues long. CDR3 loop: CASSPLGTGNEQYF. The CDR3 nucleotides are TGTGCCAGCTCACCATTGGGCACAGGGAACGAGCAGTACTTC.

The CDR3 region has the DNA TGTGCCAGCAGTTTATCTTTTCAGATAGGGAGTGGCTACACCTTC. Protein: CASSLSFQIGSGYTF. The chain couples TRBV27 to TRBJ1-2; D gene unclear. Per the germline V gene, CDR1 is MNHEY and CDR2 is SMNVEV (reference sequence). Trimming stripped 0 bases from V and 7 bases from J, with 15 bases between. This CDR3 spans 15 amino acids.

The chain carries TRBV12-2 and TRBJ2-5; the table names TRBD2, a call not compared with the DNA. TRBV12-2 is a pseudogene. CDR3 length equals 12 residues. The CDR3 sequence is CAVAGGRETQYF. CDR3 bases: TGTGCCGTAGCGGGGGGGAGAGAGACCCAGTACTTC.

In its sample, this clone was seen once. The chain combines TRBV7-9 with TRBJ2-1; D ambiguous. V shed 5 bases and J shed 8 bases, with 10 bases lying between them. The CDR3 contains 12 residues. Per germline, CDR1 SEHNR and CDR2 FQNEAQ (reference sequence). CDR3 region: CASSVTRDEQFF. The CDR3 DNA reads TGTGCCAGCAGCGTAACCCGGGATGAGCAGTTCTTC.

This clone was seen only once. The chain has TRBV19 and TRBJ2-7; 7 bases map to TRBD2. Germline-derived CDR1 and CDR2 are LNHDA and SQIVND (reference sequence). This CDR3 has 15 amino acids. The trim removed 4 bases at V and 4 bases at J, leaving 10 bases unmatched. Written as DNA, the CDR3 is TGTGCCAGTAGTAAAGGCCCGGGGGACTATTACGAGCAGTACTTC. It yields the protein CASSKGPGDYYEQYF.

The V gene is TRBV5-1, the J gene TRBJ2-5; D is ambiguous. The V end was cut by 1 base, the J end by 5 bases, with 3 bases between. Germline CDR1 and CDR2: SGHRS and YFSETQ. The CDR3 covers 11 residues. CDR3 coding DNA: TGCGCCAGCAGCTTGCGGGAGACCCAGTACTTC. Its protein product is CASSLRETQYF.

The chain combines TRBV27 with TRBJ2-7; 7 nucleotides agree with TRBD2. After removal of 3 bases from V and 2 bases from J, the junction contained 10 bases not matched to a gene. The CDR3 is made up of 16 amino acids. Germline V gene data show CDR1 as MNHEY and CDR2 as SMNVEV (reference sequence). CDR3 DNA sequence: TGTGCCAGCAGTTTCGGAGTGGGGGGGTCGCCCTACGAGCAGTACTTC. Translating it yields CASSFGVGGSPYEQYF.

V and J are TRBV11-2 and TRBJ2-7; 7 nucleotides match TRBD1. Trimming took 5 bases from V and 2 from J; bases not matched to a gene: 9. CDR3 size: 15 residues. Germline loops: CDR1 SGHAT, CDR2 FQNNGV. The CDR3 sequence is CASSPDRAETYEQYF. CDR3 sequence (DNA): TGTGCCAGCAGCCCAGACAGGGCGGAGACCTACGAGCAGTACTTC.

This rearrangement joins TRBV4-2 to TRBJ1-1; 8 positions match TRBD1. Per germline, CDR1 LGHNA and CDR2 YNFKEQ. CDR3 length: 15 amino acids. With 4 bases clipped from V and 0 bases from J, the junction kept 4 bases outside the gene matches. For the CDR3, the DNA is TGTGCCAGCAGCCCCAGACAGGGGCTGAACACTGAAGCTTTCTTT. Protein sequence: CASSPRQGLNTEAFF.

This rearrangement joins TRBV29-1 to TRBJ2-4; 7 bases map to TRBD1. From germline, CDR1 is SQVTM and CDR2 ANQGSEA. The V and J ends lost 0 bases and 6 bases, in that order; junction bases with no gene match: 11. There are 16 residues in the CDR3. CDR3 protein: CSVEEPPPTGANIQYF. The CDR3 DNA follows: TGCAGCGTTGAAGAACCCCCCCCCACAGGGGCAAACATTCAGTACTTC.